One sample yielded the 26 T cell receptor beta chains listed below, sequenced in a study of persistence of HIV-infected CD4 T cells. Their antigen targets remain unknown. The stimulus was lysate of CMV-infected fibroblasts, roughly 10 ug/mL. Sorting selected CD4+ T cells upregulating both CD40 ligand and CD69. The libraries were made with immunoSEQ version 4 in survey mode. TCRdb's copy holds only in-frame clones and misses some; the assay was immunoSEQ multiplex PCR. Altogether approximately 19,000 clones are present, less than 65% being singletons, with the ten largest covering roughly 8%. The material was CD4+ T cells sorted from PBMCs after 18-hour stimulation, obtained from a patient who received antiretroviral therapy. The receptors stem from an adult woman with HIV who was CMV-seropositive.

The chain has TRBV7-3 and TRBJ2-1; 10 nucleotides match TRBD1. V lost 2 bases, J lost 3 bases, and 1 base stayed unmatched. The CDR3 consists of 15 residues. CDR1 is SGHTA and CDR2 is FQGTGA in the germline V gene. DNA of the CDR3: TGTGCCAGCAGCTTAGACAGGGGGCTCTACAATGAGCAGTTCTTC. This codes for CASSLDRGLYNEQFF.

This chain joins TRBV2 and TRBJ1-5; 9 bases are shared with TRBD1. Germline trimming cut 4 bases from V and 4 bases from J; bases unmatched to any gene: 5. The CDR3 has 15 amino acids. Germline V gives CDR1 SNHLY, CDR2 FYNNEI. This chain's CDR3 is CASSVAGQGNQPQHF. The CDR3, as DNA: TGTGCCAGCAGTGTGGCGGGACAGGGAAATCAGCCCCAGCATTTT.

V and J are TRBV9 and TRBJ2-3; D might be TRBD1 or TRBD2, each matching 5 bases. This CDR3 has 15 amino acids. The V and J ends lost 0 bases and 2 bases respectively, with 10 bases between them. Germline assignment: CDR1 SGDLS and CDR2 YYNGEE. CDR3 loop: CASSVGVGATDTQYF. CDR3 DNA sequence: TGTGCCAGCAGCGTAGGGGTCGGGGCCACAGATACGCAGTATTTT.

The chain recombines TRBV24-1 with TRBJ2-2; 8 bases line up with TRBD1. CDR3 length: 15 residues. V lost 3 bases to trimming and J lost 5 bases; unmatched junction nucleotides: 4. The germline V gene has CDR1 KGHDR and CDR2 SFDVKD. CDR3 amino acids: CATSDTGGYTGELFF. In DNA form, the CDR3 reads TGTGCCACCAGTGATACAGGGGGATATACCGGGGAGCTGTTTTTT.

This clone is judged medium-sized. V and J are TRBV29-1 and TRBJ1-1; D gene ambiguous. With 7 bases removed from V and 4 bases from J, the gap between germline ends came to 16 bases. The germline gives CDR1 SQVTM, CDR2 ANQGSEA. This CDR3 contains 13 residues. The CDR3, as DNA: TGCAGCGCTCAGGATCGGGGTCCCACTGAAGCTTTCTTT. Protein sequence: CSAQDRGPTEAFF. Full variable domain (outside the CDR3, taken from reference TRBV29-1 and TRBJ1-1): SAVISQKPSRDICQRGTSLTIQCQVDSQVTMMFWYRQQPGQSLTLIATANQGSEATYESGFVIDKFPISRPNLTFSTLTVSNMSPEDSSIYLCSAQDRGPTEAFFGQGTRLTVV.

This chain joins TRBV6-1 and TRBJ1-2, with no clear D. The V end lost 0 bases, the J end lost 4 bases, and 15 bases lay between the germline ends. The germline V gene encodes CDR1 MNHNS and CDR2 SASEGT. The CDR3 length is 16 residues. The CDR3 loop reads CASSEASHSFSYGYTF. CDR3 in DNA: TGTGCCAGCAGTGAAGCGAGTCACTCCTTTTCCTATGGCTACACCTTC.

In this sample, this clone turned up a few times. Other DNA sequences in the sample encode the same CDR3. This rearrangement joins TRBV19 to TRBJ1-1; D perhaps matches TRBD1 (5 bases). Germline V gene sequence: CDR1 LNHDA, CDR2 SQIVND (reference sequence). Trimming removed 3 bases from V and 4 bases from J, with 12 bases in between. The CDR3 runs 14 residues. CDR3 region: CASSISSRGTEAFF. For the CDR3, the DNA is TGTGCCAGTAGTATCTCTTCAAGGGGCACTGAAGCTTTCTTT.

In this sample, this clone turned up a few times. This chain links TRBV1 with TRBJ2-1; TRBD2 is the table's D call, not checked against the DNA. TRBV1 is annotated as a pseudogene. The CDR3 covers 13 residues. CDR3 nucleotides: TGCACCAGCTCCGGGGGATTGTACAATGAGCAGTTCTTC. This sequence encodes CTSSGGLYNEQFF.

This clone was observed a few times. The rearrangement uses TRBV5-1 and TRBJ1-4; no firm D call. This CDR3 is 16 amino acids long. CDR1 SGHRS and CDR2 YFSETQ come from the germline V gene. The V end was cut by 0 bases, the J end by 0 bases, with 9 bases between. The CDR3 coding sequence is TGCGCCAGCAGCTTGGCCGGAGGGCCAACTAATGAAAAACTGTTTTTT. Protein sequence: CASSLAGGPTNEKLFF.

The J gene is TRBJ1-2, the V gene TRBV6-5; 7 bases are shared with TRBD1. V lost 6 bases to trimming and J lost 8 bases; unmatched junction nucleotides: 6. Germline V gene lookup returns CDR1 MNHEY and CDR2 SVGAGI. This CDR3 is 12 amino acids long. As DNA, the CDR3 is TGTGCCAGCAGGCTTACAGGGGCCGGCTACACCTTC. Translated, it gives CASRLTGAGYTF.

This chain connects TRBV5-1 to TRBJ1-2; no reliable D call. With 7 bases removed from V and 2 bases from J, the gap between germline ends came to 18 bases. The CDR3 loop spans 15 amino acids. Germline V gene lookup returns CDR1 SGHRS and CDR2 YFSETQ. The chain's CDR3 is CASRTASGGNYGYTF. Written as DNA, the CDR3 is TGCGCCAGCCGCACTGCCTCAGGAGGGAACTATGGCTACACCTTC.

V and J are TRBV28 and TRBJ1-3, with D unresolved. This CDR3 has 13 residues. Germline CDR1 and CDR2: MDHEN and SYDVKM. V lost 2 bases and J lost 0, with 2 bases in between. The CDR3 DNA sequence: TGTGCCAGCAGTTTAGTCTCTGGAAACACCATATATTTT. It codes for CASSLVSGNTIYF.

The chain has TRBV5-1 and TRBJ2-6; the D gene is possibly TRBD1 (6 bases). V was shortened by 3 bases and J by 1 base, with 11 bases between the two germline ends. The germline CDR1 and CDR2 sequences are SGHRS and YFSETQ. The CDR3 is made up of 16 amino acids. This chain's CDR3 is CASSWGQGSGANVLTF. CDR3 nucleotides: TGCGCCAGCAGCTGGGGTCAGGGGTCTGGGGCCAACGTCCTGACTTTC. The full variable domain, in which reference TRBV5-1 and TRBJ2-6 provide the parts outside the CDR3, is KAGVTQTPRYLIKTRGQQVTLSCSPISGHRSVSWYQQTPGQGLQFLFEYFSETQRNKGNFPGRFSGRQFSNSRSEMNVSTLELGDSALYLCASSWGQGSGANVLTFGAGSRLTVL.

V is TRBV7-3 and J is TRBJ2-2; 9 bases are shared with TRBD2. V dropped 5 bases and J dropped 4; count of bases not matched to a gene: 11. The CDR3 has 17 amino acids. Germline V gene data show CDR1 as SGHTA and CDR2 as FQGTGA. CDR3 amino acids: CASSVRRLADGTGELFF. CDR3 sequence (DNA): TGTGCCAGCAGCGTAAGAAGACTAGCGGACGGCACCGGGGAGCTGTTTTTT.

This chain links TRBV5-1 with TRBJ2-4, with D perhaps matching TRBD2 (6 bases). In germline, CDR1 is SGHRS, CDR2 YFSETQ. This CDR3 spans 14 amino acids. The V end was cut by 4 bases, the J end by 7 bases, with 15 bases between. The CDR3 loop reads CASSPIGEENIQYF. DNA of the CDR3: TGCGCCAGCAGCCCAATCGGGGAGGAGAACATTCAGTACTTC.

Judged by abundance, this clone is medium-sized. The rearrangement joins TRBV9 to TRBJ1-6, with TRBD1 matching over 9 bases. Trimming took 4 bases from V and 8 from J; bases not matched to a gene: 4. Germline V gene lookup returns CDR1 SGDLS and CDR2 YYNGEE. There are 14 residues in the CDR3. CDR3 DNA sequence: TGTGCCAGCAGCCCGGGACAGGGTTATTCACCCCTCCACTTT. Amino acid sequence: CASSPGQGYSPLHF.

Regarding this clone: The sample carries other DNA sequences with the same CDR3. The V call is TRBV6-1, the J call TRBJ1-2, with unresolved D. Looked up from germline, CDR1 is MNHNS and CDR2 is SASEGT. V was cut by 2 bases and J by 2 bases, with 6 bases left in between. There are 13 residues in the CDR3. CDR3 region: CASSERRNYGYTF. The CDR3 DNA sequence: TGTGCCAGCAGTGAACGCCGGAACTATGGCTACACCTTC.

The chain joins TRBV4-1 to TRBJ2-5; 7 bases are shared with TRBD1. The CDR3 is made up of 15 amino acids. Germline loops: CDR1 MGHRA, CDR2 YSYEKL. The junction had 6 bases not matched to a gene; V was cut back by 0 bases and J by 5 bases. CDR3: CASSQDNRGRETQYF. CDR3 DNA sequence: TGCGCCAGCAGCCAAGACAACAGGGGTCGGGAGACCCAGTACTTC.

This clone was recorded only once. V and J are TRBV5-1 and TRBJ2-1; the D gene is possibly TRBD1 (5 bases). The germline V gene encodes CDR1 SGHRS and CDR2 YFSETQ. This CDR3 spans 15 amino acids. Trimming took off 0 bases at V and 0 bases at J, with 7 bases between the two ends. CDR3 in amino acids: CASSLATDSYNEQFF. CDR3 sequence (DNA): TGCGCCAGCAGCTTGGCGACAGACTCCTACAATGAGCAGTTCTTC.

V and J are TRBV5-1 and TRBJ2-1; 8 nucleotides align to TRBD1. From germline, CDR1 is SGHRS and CDR2 YFSETQ. V was clipped by 3 bases and J by 5 bases; unmatched bases: 7. The CDR3 runs 15 residues. CDR3 sequence: CASSSTGDSDNEQFF. The DNA of the CDR3 is TGCGCCAGCAGCTCGACAGGGGATTCTGACAATGAGCAGTTCTTC.

This clone is labeled medium-sized. The chain uses TRBV7-8 and TRBJ2-7; a possible D gene is TRBD2 (5 bases). Germline loops: CDR1 SGHVS, CDR2 FQNEAQ. V was trimmed by 5 bases and J by 2 bases, leaving 10 bases between them. The CDR3 is 13 amino acids. In DNA form, the CDR3 reads TGTGCCAGCAGCCGGACGGAGGCCTACGAGCAGTACTTC. This encodes CASSRTEAYEQYF.

The chain recombines TRBV30 with TRBJ1-2; 7 bases map to TRBD1. J was trimmed by 8 bases and V by 2 bases; bases with no gene match: 5. CDR3 length: 12 residues. The V gene's germline CDR1 is GTSNPN and CDR2 SVGIG (reference sequence). The CDR3 sequence: CAWSMNRGGYTF. In DNA form, the CDR3 reads TGTGCCTGGAGTATGAACAGGGGCGGCTACACCTTC.

This chain uses TRBV7-9 with TRBJ2-6; D remains unclear. Germline values: CDR1 SEHNR, CDR2 FQNEAQ (reference sequence). The CDR3 runs 16 residues. The ends were cut back, 5 bases at V and 3 bases at J, with 14 bases in the middle. CDR3 region: CASSPDGVNGANVLTF. In DNA, the CDR3 is TGTGCCAGCAGCCCGGACGGCGTCAATGGGGCCAACGTCCTGACTTTC.

The rearrangement links TRBV18 to TRBJ1-4; D gene unclear. The CDR3 has 14 residues. The V gene lost 3 bases and the J gene lost 0 bases, with 5 bases spanning the gap. Germline V gene data show CDR1 as KGHSH and CDR2 as LQKENI. For the CDR3, the DNA is TGTGCCAGCTCACCGATTGCAACTAATGAAAAACTGTTTTTT. It codes for CASSPIATNEKLFF.

This clone showed up just once. The chain links TRBV4-2 to TRBJ2-2; D unclear. The germline V and J ends were trimmed by 2 bases and 3 bases, with 13 bases remaining between them. Per the germline V gene, CDR1 is LGHNA and CDR2 is YNFKEQ. The CDR3 is 16 residues long. This CDR3 reads CASSQNMSPDTGELFF. CDR3 coding DNA: TGTGCCAGCAGCCAAAACATGTCCCCGGACACCGGGGAGCTGTTTTTT.

The rearrangement uses TRBV5-6 and TRBJ2-7; TRBD2 matches at 7 bases. Germline-derived CDR1 and CDR2 are SGHDT and YYEEEE. CDR3 length equals 17 residues. The V and J ends lost 6 bases and 2 bases, in that order; junction bases with no gene match: 17. The CDR3 coding sequence is TGTGCCAGCATTTCAGGATTTCGGGGGGTGAAGACCTACGAGCAGTACTTC. It is translated as CASISGFRGVKTYEQYF.